The clone carrying this T cell receptor (beta chain) showed up just a few times. Library preparation (for TCRbeta) was performed with unique molecular identifiers. MiXCR was run by TCRdb on the PCR reads, yielding one entry per CDR3 protein. This table has 250,000 to 300,000 distinct CDR3 sequences, 9.5% to 10% appearing once. The data were obtained in a study of T-cell reconstitution after alpha-beta-depleted transplantation in children. Germline V lookup: CDR1 SGHTA, CDR2 FQGNSA. V dropped 5 bases and J dropped 2; count of bases not matched to a gene: 7. The CDR3 spans 17 residues. The TCR originated in a human donor who donated a stem cell graft to a child with SCID. This sequence joins TRBV7-2 and TRBJ2-3, with 13 bases matching TRBD2. Sequenced material: PBMCs from the stem cell graft donor, taken from the stem cell graft. The CDR3 DNA follows: TGTGCCAGCAGCCTAAGACTAGCGGGGGGCCCCACAGATACGCAGTATTTT. Translated, it gives CASSLRLAGGPTDTQYF.